This T cell receptor beta chain emerged from a study of T-cell memory formation after mild COVID-19. Study results and caveats: Pre-infection memory carried some responding clones, suggesting that cross-reactive memory joined.

Comments on this clonotype: Antigen: not known.

Via MiXCR, TCRdb re-called the 5' RACE reads, giving one row per CDR3 protein. The sample has about 350,000 distinct CDR3 sequences, around 20% seen once. This CDR3 has 15 amino acids. Germline V gene lookup returns CDR1 LGHDT and CDR2 YNNKEL (reference sequence). The V gene lost 2 bases and the J gene lost 6 bases, with 17 bases spanning the gap. The receptor was isolated from a man in his late teens or twenties who had mild COVID-19 (a few samples of this study predate the infection). Cell type and time point are not known. Sequencing was carried out using PBMCs or a T cell subset sorted from them (not recorded which). J is TRBJ2-7 and V is TRBV3-1; weak D call: TRBD2 (6 bases). As DNA, the CDR3 is TGTGCCAGCAGCCAACTAGCTGCGGGGCCCTCCGAGCAGTACTTC. This gives the protein CASSQLAAGPSEQYF.